The subject of this entry is one T cell receptor beta chain. The antigen is undetermined. This entry is derived from a study of monozygotic twins with inflammatory bowel disease. Study results and limitations: Added variability in patient repertoires may stem from differing immunosuppressive treatments. Healthy co-twins showed greater TCRbeta diversity (inverse Simpson) than IBD patients.

A template switching step added UMIs, each with a 6-nucleotide sample barcode. Each CDR3 protein gets one entry in TCRdb, which reprocessed the 5' RACE reads and gives no DNA. The sample's table shows around 210,000 distinct CDR3 sequences. This CDR3 comprises 14 residues. The V gene's germline CDR1 is MNHEY and CDR2 SVGAGI. J is TRBJ2-7 and V is TRBV6-5. The sequenced sample was blood. This sequence was found in a human donor with ulcerative colitis or Crohn's disease, or a healthy co-twin of an affected twin (not recorded which). The CDR3 is CASTFGQGSYEQYF.